The clone carrying this TCR beta chain was detected once. This entry comes from a study of blood T cell repertoires in COVID-19. Some clones are missing from TCRdb's copy, which holds only in-frame ones; the method was immunoSEQ multiplex PCR. The sample includes about 260,000 clones, around 87% of them seen just once. Germline V gene lookup returns CDR1 MNHEY and CDR2 SVGAGI. V lost 5 bases to trimming and J lost 2 bases, with 6 bases between them. The CDR3 consists of 12 residues. The TCR sequence derives from a man between 18 and 29 years old with active or convalescent COVID-19. The source material was peripheral blood. The chain recombines TRBV6-5 with TRBJ1-1; no reliable D call. The CDR3 spells CASSRSNTEAFF. The CDR3 bases are TGTGCCAGCAGTCGCAGTAACACTGAAGCTTTCTTT.